Below are 10 T cell receptor beta chains sequenced from a single sample in a study of OX40 agonist ivuxolimab in advanced cancers. Sequenced by immunoSEQ multiplex PCR; TCRdb stores in-frame clones only, minus some. The sample holds tens of thousands of clones, about nine tenths seen once. The sequencing used CD4+ or CD8+ T cells sorted from blood, collected in a trial of the OX40 agonist ivuxolimab. These receptors were obtained from an adult with an advanced solid tumor such as melanoma, head and neck, liver or kidney cancer.

The chain is built from TRBV5-1 and TRBJ2-5; a possible D gene is TRBD2 (6 bases). Trimming removed 2 bases at V and 0 bases at J, with 11 bases between. CDR1 SGHRS and CDR2 YFSETQ come from the germline V gene. The CDR3 is 15 residues long. The CDR3 loop is CASSFLQRDQETQYF. The CDR3 DNA sequence: TGCGCCAGCAGCTTCCTCCAGCGGGACCAAGAGACCCAGTACTTC.

Only one count was recorded for this clone. This chain connects TRBV19 to TRBJ1-2; 8 bases match TRBD1. The germline V gene encodes CDR1 LNHDA and CDR2 SQIVND (reference sequence). The CDR3 runs to 14 residues. After removal of 9 bases from V and 8 bases from J, the junction contained 14 bases not matched to a gene. The CDR3 DNA reads TGTGCCAGCTCCCCCGGACAGGGAGTGCGGGGCTACACCTTC. This sequence encodes CASSPGQGVRGYTF.

The J gene is TRBJ2-2, the V gene TRBV5-1; D unresolved. CDR1 and CDR2 from the germline V gene are SGHRS and YFSETQ. Trimming shortened V by 1 base and J by 7 bases, and 11 bases separated the two germline ends. This CDR3 is 14 amino acids long. DNA for the CDR3: TGCGCCAGCAGCTTGACAGCCGGCAGCGGGGAGCTGTTTTTT. Translation gives CASSLTAGSGELFF.

The rearrangement links TRBV20-1 to TRBJ2-1, with D possibly being TRBD1 (6 bases). V was clipped by 5 bases and J by 7 bases, with 9 bases between them. This CDR3 is 11 amino acids long. CDR1 and CDR2 from the germline V gene are DFQATT and SNEGSKA (reference sequence). Here the CDR3 reads CSALGQNEQFF. The CDR3 DNA sequence: TGCAGTGCTTTAGGACAGAATGAGCAGTTCTTC.

The V call is TRBV29-1, the J call TRBJ2-3, with a possible D match to TRBD2 (6 bases). The CDR3 extends over 14 amino acids. Germline CDR1 and CDR2: SQVTM and ANQGSEA. V lost 3 bases to trimming and J lost 2 bases, with 12 bases between them. This chain's CDR3 is CSVEAGRATDTQYF. The CDR3 coding sequence is TGCAGCGTTGAGGCGGGAAGGGCCACAGATACGCAGTATTTT.

The V gene is TRBV6-6, the J gene TRBJ1-2; no firm D call. The CDR3 length is 11 residues. CDR1 MNHNY and CDR2 SVGAGI come from the germline V gene (reference sequence). The ends were cut back, 6 bases at V and 5 bases at J, with 7 bases in the middle. DNA for the CDR3: TGTGCCAGCAGCACGGTTTATGGCTACACCTTC. Its protein is CASSTVYGYTF.

Regarding this clone: Other DNA sequences in the same sample also yield this CDR3. V is TRBV9 and J is TRBJ1-2; D unclear. Looked up from germline, CDR1 is SGDLS and CDR2 is YYNGEE. The CDR3 loop spans 15 amino acids. V gave up 4 bases and J gave up 7 bases, with 20 bases separating them. CDR3 loop: CASSPPGLPHIGYTF. CDR3 DNA sequence: TGTGCCAGCAGCCCACCCGGATTACCCCATATTGGCTACACCTTC. The complete variable domain, with remaining parts taken from reference TRBV9 and TRBJ1-2, reads DSGVTQTPKHLITATGQRVTLRCSPRSGDLSVYWYQQSLDQGLQFLIQYYNGEERAKGNILERFSAQQFPDLHSELNLSSLELGDSALYFCASSPPGLPHIGYTFGSGTRLTVV.

The chain is built from TRBV14 and TRBJ2-2, with no clear D. Germline CDR1 and CDR2: SGHDN and FVKESK. The CDR3 covers 14 residues. V shed 3 bases and J shed 1 base, with 6 bases lying between them. In DNA, the CDR3 is TGTGCCAGCAGCCACACCCGGAACACCGGGGAGCTGTTTTTT. Translation: CASSHTRNTGELFF.

The V gene is TRBV6-1, the J gene TRBJ1-5; TRBD1 is a possible D gene (5 bases). The V end lost 8 bases, the J end lost 0 bases, and 14 bases lay between the germline ends. The CDR3 runs 15 residues. Germline CDR1 and CDR2: MNHNS and SASEGT. The CDR3 spells CASVWGGDSNQPQHF. The CDR3 DNA reads as TGTGCCAGCGTTTGGGGGGGGGATAGCAATCAGCCCCAGCATTTT.

The CDR3 DNA is TGTGCCAGCAGCAAGATTAATCAGCCCCAGCATTTT. Protein: CASSKINQPQHF. The genes are TRBV5-6 and TRBJ1-5; D unresolved. Germline values: CDR1 SGHDT, CDR2 YYEEEE. V dropped 4 bases and J dropped 4 bases, with 6 bases sitting between them. CDR3 length: 12 amino acids.